This TCR beta chain was sequenced during a study of cytomegalovirus exposure and HLA in healthy donors. Study-level findings and limits: Reported findings show TCR beta sequences accurately forecast HLA-A and HLA-B alleles in most subjects. The only immune exposure information that was available was CMV serostatus. The likely explanation for a cluster of highly shared sequence variants was sequencing artifact.

Each donor was healthy, and each was a bone marrow donor. In the PCR, 60 Vbeta and 13 Jbeta primers were used. Repertoires were generated with immunoSEQ multiplex PCR, while TCRdb's copy carries only in-frame clones and drops some. This sample contains some 76,000 clones. Note on this clone: Its antigen is not identified.

This CDR3 spans 13 amino acids. Germline loops: CDR1 MNHNS, CDR2 SASEGT. V shed 2 bases and J shed 15 bases, with 17 bases lying between them. The sequenced material came from PBMCs. This chain uses TRBV6-1 with TRBJ2-1; D may be TRBD1 (5 bases). The TCR sequence derives from a female donor in good health and CMV-seropositive. This CDR3 reads CASSEINWIQGFF. DNA of the CDR3: TGTGCCAGCAGTGAAATCAATTGGATCCAGGGGTTCTTC.